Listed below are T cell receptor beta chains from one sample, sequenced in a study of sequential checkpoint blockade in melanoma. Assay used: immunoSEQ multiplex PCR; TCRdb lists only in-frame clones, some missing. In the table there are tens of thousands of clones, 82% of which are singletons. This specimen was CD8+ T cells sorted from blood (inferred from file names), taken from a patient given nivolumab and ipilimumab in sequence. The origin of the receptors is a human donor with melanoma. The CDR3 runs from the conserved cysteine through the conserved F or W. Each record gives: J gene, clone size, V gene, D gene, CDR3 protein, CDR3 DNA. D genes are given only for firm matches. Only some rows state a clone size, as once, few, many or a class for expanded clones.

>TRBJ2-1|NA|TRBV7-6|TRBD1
CASSQPGQGGFNEQFF
TGTGCCAGCAGCCAACCGGGACAGGGGGGGTTCAATGAGCAGTTCTTC
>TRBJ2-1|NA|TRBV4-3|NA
CASSQDVARRSAGRDEQFF
TGCGCCAGCAGCCAAGATGTTGCGCGGAGGAGCGCAGGACGGGATGAGCAGTTCTTC
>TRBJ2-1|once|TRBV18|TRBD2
CASSPGSGTSGNNEQFF
TGTGCCAGCTCACCGGGTTCCGGGACTAGCGGGAACAATGAGCAGTTCTTC
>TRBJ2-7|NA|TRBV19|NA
CASMEGGAYEQYF
TGTGCCAGTATGGAGGGCGGGGCGTACGAGCAGTACTTC
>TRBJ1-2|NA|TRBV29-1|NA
CSVAKGANYGYTF
TGCAGCGTTGCAAAGGGAGCTAACTATGGCTACACCTTC
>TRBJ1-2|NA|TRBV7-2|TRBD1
CASSLGEQGPYGYTF
TGTGCCAGCAGCTTAGGTGAACAGGGGCCCTATGGCTACACCTTC
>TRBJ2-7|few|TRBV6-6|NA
CASSYSREAEQYF
TGTGCCAGCAGTTACTCCAGGGAGGCCGAGCAGTACTTC
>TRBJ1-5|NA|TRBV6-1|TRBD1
CASSATGANQPQHF
TGTGCCAGCAGTGCGACAGGGGCCAATCAGCCCCAGCATTTT
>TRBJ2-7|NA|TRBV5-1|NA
CASSFGELNSYEQYF
TGCGCCAGCAGCTTCGGGGAGCTGAATTCCTACGAGCAGTACTTC
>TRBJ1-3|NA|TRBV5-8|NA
CATQFGSGNTIYF
TGTGCCACCCAATTCGGCTCTGGAAACACCATATATTTT
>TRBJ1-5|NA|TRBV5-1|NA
CASSLGQGSNQPQHF
TGCGCCAGCAGCTTGGGGCAGGGTAGCAATCAGCCCCAGCATTTT
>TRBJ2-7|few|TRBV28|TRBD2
CASSPGLAVRREYF
TGTGCCAGCAGTCCAGGACTAGCGGTTCGTCGGGAGTACTTC
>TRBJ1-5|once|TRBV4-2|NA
CASSQDSRSNQPQHF
TGTGCCAGCAGCCAGGACAGTCGTAGCAATCAGCCCCAGCATTTT
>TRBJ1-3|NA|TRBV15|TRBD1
CATSPDRVSSGNTIYF
TGTGCCACCAGCCCGGACAGGGTCAGCTCTGGAAACACCATATATTTT
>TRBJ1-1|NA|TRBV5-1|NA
CASSSGGANTEAFF
TGCGCCAGCAGCTCGGGGGGGGCGAACACTGAAGCTTTCTTT
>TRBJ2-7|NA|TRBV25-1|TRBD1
CASSEYTDRERPGEQYF
TGTGCCAGCAGTGAATATACCGACAGGGAACGGCCTGGCGAGCAGTACTTC
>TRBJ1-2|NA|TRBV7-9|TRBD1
CASSTSGQGSGYTF
TGTGCCAGCAGCACCTCGGGACAGGGCTCTGGCTACACCTTC
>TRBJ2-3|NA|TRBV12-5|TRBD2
CASGPSGSTDTQYF
TGTGCTAGTGGACCTAGCGGGAGCACAGATACGCAGTATTTT